This T cell receptor beta chain was recovered during a study of T cell responses to AZD1222 COVID-19 vaccine. Whole-study results and caveats: None of the repertoires were sampled until the peak T cell response had passed.

Trimming shortened V by 2 bases and J by 1 base, and 4 bases separated the two germline ends. The CDR3 runs to 13 residues. Second-dose schedules of about 4 or about 12 weeks were combined. The table came from immunoSEQ multiplex PCR; TCRdb's copy has only in-frame clones and leaves some out. The sample yields approximately 80,000 clones, less than 95% seen once. As regards this clone: Antigen: not known.

The TCR was taken from an adult who received the AZD1222 COVID-19 vaccine. Source: peripheral blood, taken 28 days after the second AZD1222 dose. The J gene is TRBJ2-3, the V gene TRBV23-1; D is unclear. TRBV23-1 is reported as an ORF; its role is uncertain. CDR3 coding DNA: TGCGCCAGCAGTCAAAGAGGCACAGATACGCAGTATTTT. Its translation is CASSQRGTDTQYF.